The 26 T cell receptor beta chains given below trace back to one sample, sequenced in a study of OX40 agonist ivuxolimab in advanced cancers. Measured with immunoSEQ multiplex PCR; TCRdb has only the in-frame clones, and not every one. The sample has roughly 90,000 clones, more than 80% seen once. This material consisted of CD4+ or CD8+ T cells sorted from blood, taken in a trial of the OX40 agonist ivuxolimab. These receptors all come from an adult with an advanced solid tumor such as melanoma, head and neck, liver or kidney cancer.

This sequence joins TRBV19 and TRBJ1-3; D is ambiguous. The CDR3 extends over 12 amino acids. V gave up 3 bases and J gave up 4 bases, with 4 bases separating them. Germline values: CDR1 LNHDA, CDR2 SQIVND (reference sequence). Here the CDR3 DNA reads TGTGCCAGTAGTATTGCGGGAAACACCATATATTTT. Amino acid sequence: CASSIAGNTIYF. The full variable domain, with the rest looked up from reference TRBV19 and TRBJ1-3, is DGGITQSPKYLFRKEGQNVTLSCEQNLNHDAMYWYRQDPGQGLRLIYYSQIVNDFQKGDIAEGYSVSREKKESFPLTVTSAQKNPTAFYLCASSIAGNTIYFGEGSWLTVV.

This clone was seen only once. The chain links TRBV28 to TRBJ2-5, with 10 nucleotides matching TRBD2. The CDR3 covers 16 residues. Trimming removed 7 bases from V and 5 bases from J; junction bases left unmatched: 13. CDR1 and CDR2 (germline): MDHEN, SYDVKM. The CDR3 region has the DNA TGTGCCAGCAAGCTTCCGGGGACTAGCGCCAGGGAGACCCAGTACTTC. Translated, it gives CASKLPGTSARETQYF.

The chain recombines TRBV29-1 with TRBJ2-7, with 12 positions matching TRBD1. V gave up 6 bases and J gave up 1 base; unmatched junction bases: 13. Germline CDR1 and CDR2: SQVTM and ANQGSEA. This CDR3 contains 17 residues. CDR3 residues: CSVAGTGGRKISYEQYF. DNA of the CDR3: TGCAGCGTGGCCGGGACAGGGGGCCGTAAAATTTCCTACGAGCAGTACTTC.

The chain is built from TRBV27 and TRBJ2-7; 7 nucleotides match TRBD1. Germline lookup yields CDR1 MNHEY and CDR2 SMNVEV (reference sequence). The CDR3 covers 14 residues. V shed 4 bases, J shed 5 bases, and the junction held 8 bases outside the gene matches. The CDR3 here is CASSSKARGNEQYF. DNA of the CDR3: TGTGCCAGCAGTTCAAAAGCCAGGGGGAACGAGCAGTACTTC.

Only one count was recorded for this clone. The rearrangement joins TRBV5-4 to TRBJ1-5; D might be TRBD1 (5 bases). This CDR3 has 14 residues. Trimming took 4 bases from V and 3 from J, leaving 11 bases between them. CDR1 is SGHNT and CDR2 is YYREEE in the germline V gene (reference sequence). The CDR3 coding sequence is TGTGCCAGCAGCCCGGGGACCGACAATCAGCCCCAGCATTTT. Translated, it gives CASSPGTDNQPQHF.

V is TRBV2 and J is TRBJ2-5; D is unclear. CDR1 is SNHLY, CDR2 FYNNEI, per germline. Trimming left V 4 bases short and J 6 bases short, with 9 bases between. The CDR3 is 12 amino acids. The CDR3 spells CASSGVGKTQYF. Here the CDR3 DNA reads TGTGCCAGCAGTGGGGTAGGAAAGACCCAGTACTTC.

This clone turned up a few times. The CDR3 is CASSESLTGEQYV. For the CDR3, the DNA is TGCGCCAGCAGTGAGTCCTTGACGGGGGAGCAGTACGTC. The chain links TRBV10-1 to TRBJ2-7, with D possibly being TRBD2 (5 bases). The V gene's germline CDR1 is WNHNN and CDR2 SYGVQD (reference sequence). Trimming cost V 0 bases and J 7 bases, with 10 bases left between them. There are 13 residues in the CDR3.

The V call is TRBV11-3, the J call TRBJ2-3; 7 nucleotides match TRBD1. The CDR3 extends over 18 amino acids. The germline V gene encodes CDR1 SGHNT and CDR2 YENEEA. Trimming at V came to 5 bases and at J to 0 bases, leaving 14 bases not matched to a gene. DNA for the CDR3: TGTGCCAGCAGCCCCGGGACAGAACTCTTCGGTAGCACAGATACGCAGTATTTT. Residues: CASSPGTELFGSTDTQYF.

V is TRBV14 and J is TRBJ2-1; D may be TRBD2 (6 bases). This CDR3 has 13 residues. Germline assignment: CDR1 SGHDN and CDR2 FVKESK. V was shortened by 4 bases and J by 12 bases, with 16 bases between the two germline ends. This CDR3 is CASSPGTYIRQFF. In DNA form, the CDR3 reads TGTGCCAGCAGCCCAGGGACTTATATCCGGCAGTTCTTC.

The chain uses TRBV2 and TRBJ1-1, with D perhaps TRBD1 (5 bases). Trimming shortened V by 5 bases and J by 2 bases, and 9 bases separated the two germline ends. This CDR3 region has 13 residues. The germline V gene encodes CDR1 SNHLY and CDR2 FYNNEI. This CDR3 is CASSRDSNTEAFF. CDR3 in DNA: TGTGCCAGCAGTCGCGACAGTAACACTGAAGCTTTCTTT. The complete variable domain, with remaining parts taken from reference TRBV2 and TRBJ1-1, reads EPEVTQTPSHQVTQMGQEVILRCVPISNHLYFYWYRQILGQKVEFLVSFYNNEISEKSEIFDDQFSVERPDGSNFTLKIRSTKLEDSAMYFCASSRDSNTEAFFGQGTRLTVV.

The CDR3 bases are TGTGCCAGCAGCTCGATCGTAGGGGTCCCGACCACTGAAGCTTTCTTT. This gives the protein CASSSIVGVPTTEAFF. This chain links TRBV7-3 with TRBJ1-1, with D perhaps matching TRBD1 (5 bases). The CDR3 runs to 16 residues. The V end was cut by 4 bases, the J end by 4 bases, with 19 bases between. Germline CDR1 is SGHTA and CDR2 is FQGTGA.

This chain joins TRBV5-1 and TRBJ1-1, with D perhaps matching TRBD1 (5 bases). V lost 0 bases, J lost 3 bases, and 12 bases lay in between. This CDR3 region has 15 residues. Germline V lookup: CDR1 SGHRS, CDR2 YFSETQ. CDR3 nucleotides: TGCGCCAGCAGCTTGGTTTACGGGGGGGACACTGAAGCTTTCTTT. It yields the protein CASSLVYGGDTEAFF. Full variable domain (outside the CDR3, taken from reference TRBV5-1 and TRBJ1-1): KAGVTQTPRYLIKTRGQQVTLSCSPISGHRSVSWYQQTPGQGLQFLFEYFSETQRNKGNFPGRFSGRQFSNSRSEMNVSTLELGDSALYLCASSLVYGGDTEAFFGQGTRLTVV.

The chain recombines TRBV10-1 with TRBJ2-5; D is unclear. The CDR3 runs to 14 residues. The V and J ends lost 0 bases and 2 bases respectively, with 7 bases between them. Germline loops: CDR1 WNHNN, CDR2 SYGVQD (reference sequence). The CDR3 loop reads CASSESRQQETQYF. CDR3 nucleotide sequence: TGCGCCAGCAGTGAGTCAAGGCAGCAAGAGACCCAGTACTTC.

V is TRBV4-1 and J is TRBJ2-3, with D unclear. Germline V gene lookup returns CDR1 MGHRA and CDR2 YSYEKL. The V end was cut by 6 bases, the J end by 5 bases, with 15 bases between. This CDR3 spans 14 amino acids. The CDR3 DNA sequence: TGCGCCAGCAGAAACGAAAAGGGTGGAGATACGCAGTATTTT. Amino acids: CASRNEKGGDTQYF.

The gene calls are TRBV6-6 and TRBJ1-1; the D is unclear. The germline CDR1 and CDR2 sequences are MNHNY and SVGAGI (reference sequence). The CDR3 runs 16 residues. With 9 bases removed from V and 0 bases from J, the gap between germline ends came to 20 bases. This CDR3 reads CASSRSGSRLNTEAFF. The CDR3 nucleotides are TGTGCCAGTTCCCGTTCGGGATCCAGATTGAACACTGAAGCTTTCTTT.

V usage is TRBV2 and J usage is TRBJ2-5, with D perhaps TRBD2 (6 bases). Germline CDR1 reads SNHLY; CDR2 reads FYNNEI. CDR3 size: 14 residues. Trimming pared 7 bases from V and 2 bases from J, leaving 14 bases between. The CDR3 region has the DNA TGTGCCAGCAATAGGTTCGGGGGACAAGAGACCCAGTACTTC. Translating it yields CASNRFGGQETQYF. The whole variable domain, filled in from reference TRBV2 and TRBJ2-5, reads EPEVTQTPSHQVTQMGQEVILRCVPISNHLYFYWYRQILGQKVEFLVSFYNNEISEKSEIFDDQFSVERPDGSNFTLKIRSTKLEDSAMYFCASNRFGGQETQYFGPGTRLLVL.

The chain employs TRBV11-3 and TRBJ2-1, with TRBD1 identical over 8 bases. Germline CDR1 reads SGHNT; CDR2 reads YENEEA. The CDR3 runs to 15 residues. With V trimmed by 5 bases and J by 0 bases, 3 bases remained unmatched. CDR3 in amino acids: CASSAGTGSYNEQFF. DNA of the CDR3: TGTGCCAGCAGCGCCGGGACAGGCTCCTACAATGAGCAGTTCTTC. Supplemented by reference TRBV11-3 and TRBJ2-1, the full variable domain reads EAGVVQSPRYKIIEKKQPVAFWCNPISGHNTLYWYLQNLGQGPELLIRYENEEAVDDSQLPKDRFSAERLKGVDSTLKIQPAELGDSAVYLCASSAGTGSYNEQFFGPGTRLTVL.

The chain carries TRBV5-1 and TRBJ1-2, with D possibly TRBD1 on 5 matching bases. The CDR3 is 12 amino acids. Germline V gives CDR1 SGHRS, CDR2 YFSETQ. Trimming took 1 base from V and 9 from J, leaving 10 bases between them. The chain's CDR3 is CASSLRGDRYTF. In DNA form, the CDR3 reads TGCGCCAGCAGCTTGAGGGGAGACCGCTACACCTTC.

The chain links TRBV28 to TRBJ1-1; D remains ambiguous. Per germline, CDR1 MDHEN and CDR2 SYDVKM. The CDR3 is made up of 13 amino acids. V lost 2 bases and J lost 2, with 6 bases in between. Written as DNA, the CDR3 is TGTGCCAGCAGTTTAGAGGGTAACACTGAAGCTTTCTTT. Amino acid sequence: CASSLEGNTEAFF.

The chain has TRBV9 and TRBJ1-2; D gene unclear. This CDR3 has 13 residues. Germline CDR1 reads SGDLS; CDR2 reads YYNGEE. Trimming cost V 1 base and J 7 bases, with 11 bases left between them. CDR3 nucleotide sequence: TGTGCCAGCAGCGTATACAACGAGGTTGGCTACACCTTC. Translating gives CASSVYNEVGYTF.

V and J are TRBV7-9 and TRBJ2-5; D perhaps matches TRBD2 (6 bases). The J call may be wrong; the DNA end is better matched by TRBJ2-7. The CDR3 is 13 amino acids. Germline loops: CDR1 SEHNR, CDR2 FQNEAQ (reference sequence). This CDR3 reads CASSSPTRLEQYF. CDR3 nucleotide sequence: TGTGCCAGCAGCTCTCCGACTAGGCTCGAGCAGTACTTC.

The V call is TRBV5-6, the J call TRBJ1-6; TRBD1 agrees at 7 bases. The CDR3 contains 14 residues. The trim removed 4 bases at V and 7 bases at J, leaving 5 bases unmatched. Per germline, CDR1 SGHDT and CDR2 YYEEEE. The CDR3: CASSRDRVNSPLHF. CDR3 coding DNA: TGTGCCAGCAGCAGGGACAGAGTGAATTCACCCCTCCACTTT.

This clone was detected a few times. The V and J genes are TRBV7-2 and TRBJ2-2; D is possibly TRBD1 (5 bases). V dropped 0 bases and J dropped 3 bases, with 5 bases sitting between them. Germline CDR1 is SGHTA and CDR2 is FQGNSA. The CDR3 has 14 residues. The CDR3, as DNA: TGTGCCAGCAGCTTAGCAGGGGACACCGGGGAGCTGTTTTTT. It yields the protein CASSLAGDTGELFF.

In this sample, this clone turned up a few times. The chain combines TRBV10-2 with TRBJ1-2; D not certain. Trimming took 2 bases from V and 3 from J, leaving 4 bases between them. Germline V gene sequence: CDR1 WSHSY, CDR2 SAAADI. The length of the CDR3 is 12 residues. DNA of the CDR3: TGCGCCAGCAGTGAGGGATACTATGGCTACACCTTC. Protein product: CASSEGYYGYTF.

V usage is TRBV27 and J usage is TRBJ1-1, with TRBD1 as a possible D gene (5 bases). The CDR3 is made up of 14 amino acids. Trimming took off 4 bases at V and 11 bases at J, with 20 bases between the two ends. Germline-derived CDR1 and CDR2 are MNHEY and SMNVEV (reference sequence). The CDR3 sequence: CASSSRGGGRGAFF. CDR3 coding DNA: TGTGCCAGCAGTTCTCGCGGGGGAGGGCGGGGGGCTTTCTTT.

The chain carries TRBV27 and TRBJ1-2; D gene ambiguous. Germline CDR1 is MNHEY and CDR2 is SMNVEV (reference sequence). This CDR3 is built from 13 residues. V dropped 7 bases and J dropped 5 bases, with 14 bases sitting between them. CDR3 sequence (DNA): TGTGCCAGCAAGGCCGCGGCAGTTTATGGCTACACCTTC. It translates to CASKAAAVYGYTF.